This passage covers 9 T cell receptor beta chains from one sample sequenced in a study of T cell responses to AZD1222 COVID-19 vaccine. Repertoires were generated with immunoSEQ multiplex PCR, while TCRdb's copy carries only in-frame clones and drops some. This sample has about 180,000 clones, with around 88% found just once. The sample was peripheral blood, taken 28 days after the second AZD1222 dose. The receptors stem from an adult who received the AZD1222 COVID-19 vaccine.

V usage is TRBV10-3 and J usage is TRBJ2-7; no definite D call. The CDR3 contains 15 residues. The V end was cut by 3 bases, the J end by 4 bases, with 16 bases between. Germline CDR1 is ENHRY and CDR2 is SYGVKD. The CDR3 region is CAISDSPPASYEQYF. Written as DNA, the CDR3 is TGTGCCATCAGTGACAGCCCACCCGCCTCATACGAGCAGTACTTC.

This clone was seen more than once but under ten times. The CDR3 DNA is TGTGCCAGCAGCCAAGGACTAGCAGATACGCAGTATTTT. Translated, it gives CASSQGLADTQYF. The chain joins TRBV4-2 to TRBJ2-3, with TRBD2 as a possible D gene (6 bases). Germline V gene data show CDR1 as LGHNA and CDR2 as YNFKEQ. This CDR3 comprises 13 residues. Between the trimmed V and J ends, which lost 1 base and 4 bases, there was a span of 6 bases.

This clone was seen only once. The J gene is TRBJ2-5, the V gene TRBV5-5; 7 nucleotides agree with TRBD1. The CDR3 loop spans 16 amino acids. Per the germline V gene, CDR1 is SGHKS and CDR2 is YYEKEE (reference sequence). V dropped 4 bases and J dropped 5; count of bases not matched to a gene: 14. CDR3 in DNA: TGTGCCAGCAGCCCATCCTGGACAGGCCAGGGGGAGACCCAGTACTTC. It specifies CASSPSWTGQGETQYF. The full variable domain, its missing parts supplied by reference TRBV5-5 and TRBJ2-5, is DAGVTQSPTHLIKTRGQQVTLRCSPISGHKSVSWYQQVLGQGPQFIFQYYEKEERGRGNFPDRFSARQFPNYSSELNVNALLLGDSALYLCASSPSWTGQGETQYFGPGTRLLVL.

The sample holds one count of this clone. The rearrangement joins TRBV5-5 to TRBJ2-7; tentatively, D is TRBD2 (5 bases). V lost 4 bases and J lost 2, with 16 bases in between. This CDR3 region has 15 residues. Per the germline V gene, CDR1 is SGHKS and CDR2 is YYEKEE (reference sequence). DNA for the CDR3: TGTGCCAGCAGCCCGGGATGGTCAGGCCCCTACGAGCAGTACTTC. It translates to CASSPGWSGPYEQYF.

The chain employs TRBV30 and TRBJ2-6; unclear D gene. The CDR3 covers 16 residues. The V gene lost 0 bases and the J gene lost 2 bases, with 11 bases spanning the gap. Per germline, CDR1 GTSNPN and CDR2 SVGIG (reference sequence). The CDR3 loop is CAWSVRAAPGANVLTF. The DNA of the CDR3 is TGTGCCTGGAGTGTGCGAGCAGCCCCTGGGGCCAACGTCCTGACTTTC.

V gene TRBV6-1 combines with J gene TRBJ1-4; no definite D call. The CDR3 runs to 14 residues. V lost 2 bases, J lost 8 bases, and 12 bases lay in between. Germline CDR1 is MNHNS and CDR2 is SASEGT. CDR3 bases: TGTGCCAGCAGTGAATGGAGCCTCCGGGAAAAACTGTTTTTT. This sequence encodes CASSEWSLREKLFF.

The chain links TRBV4-2 to TRBJ2-7; D gene ambiguous. Trimming removed 4 bases from V and 5 bases from J, with 12 bases in between. The CDR3 is made up of 13 amino acids. Germline V gene lookup returns CDR1 LGHNA and CDR2 YNFKEQ. The CDR3 DNA is TGTGCCAGCAGCCGGCCAGGCCTCAACGAGCAGTACTTC. This codes for CASSRPGLNEQYF.

The CDR3 loop is CASSSGGPGGVSGYTF. Here the CDR3 DNA reads TGTGCCAGCAGCTCCGGAGGCCCAGGGGGCGTCTCCGGCTACACCTTC. V and J are TRBV5-4 and TRBJ1-2, with 8 bases lining up with TRBD1. Germline-derived CDR1 and CDR2 are SGHNT and YYREEE (reference sequence). The CDR3 totals 16 residues. With V trimmed by 3 bases and J by 8 bases, 15 bases remained unmatched.

This chain links TRBV2 with TRBJ2-7; D is undetermined. This CDR3 region has 14 residues. Germline V CDR1 and CDR2: SNHLY, FYNNEI. The V end was cut by 3 bases, the J end by 12 bases, with 21 bases between. This CDR3 is CASSDEDHAVRRYF. The CDR3, as DNA: TGTGCCAGCAGTGACGAGGACCACGCGGTCCGGAGGTACTTC.